These 8 T cell receptor beta chains share one sample of origin, sequenced in a study of T-cell reconstitution after alpha-beta-depleted transplantation in children. Preparation of the TCRbeta library used unique molecular identifiers. TCRdb fed the PCR reads into MiXCR, producing one record per CDR3 protein. Among hundreds of thousands of distinct CDR3 sequences listed, around a sixth were seen once. The input for sequencing was PBMCs from the stem cell graft donor, taken from the stem cell graft. All receptors derive from a human donor who donated a stem cell graft to a child with acute myeloid leukemia.

This rearrangement joins TRBV7-2 to TRBJ2-2; 8 nucleotides align to TRBD2. The CDR3 has 17 residues. The germline V gene has CDR1 SGHTA and CDR2 FQGNSA. V was clipped by 3 bases and J by 3 bases; unmatched bases: 9. CDR3 in amino acids: CASSFFSRGAYTGELFF. As DNA, the CDR3 is TGTGCCAGCAGCTTCTTTTCGCGGGGGGCTTACACCGGGGAGCTGTTTTTT.

This clonotype was found a few times. The chain employs TRBV2 and TRBJ2-7; TRBD1 might be the D (6 bases). CDR1 SNHLY and CDR2 FYNNEI come from the germline V gene. The V end was cut by 6 bases, the J end by 2 bases, with 11 bases between. There are 13 residues in the CDR3. CDR3 coding DNA: TGTGCCAGCAGAGGGGGAATAACCTACGAGCAGTACTTC. This encodes CASRGGITYEQYF.

This clonotype showed up many times. The chain links TRBV20-1 to TRBJ1-6; unclear D gene. The germline V gene has CDR1 DFQATT and CDR2 SNEGSKA (reference sequence). The CDR3 length is 12 residues. V lost 4 bases and J lost 7, with 8 bases in between. CDR3 DNA sequence: TGCAGTGCTACCCTTGAAAATTCACCCCTCCACTTT. It specifies CSATLENSPLHF.

V gene TRBV5-5 combines with J gene TRBJ2-3, with TRBD1 matching over 7 bases. The germline V gene has CDR1 SGHKS and CDR2 YYEKEE (reference sequence). The V and J ends lost 0 bases and 4 bases, in that order; junction bases with no gene match: 8. The CDR3 runs to 16 residues. CDR3 sequence: CASSLEGARGSDTQYF. The CDR3, as DNA: TGTGCCAGCAGCTTGGAGGGGGCGCGAGGATCAGATACGCAGTATTTT.

The chain is built from TRBV20-1 and TRBJ1-6; 10 bases align to TRBD1. Trimming removed 6 bases from V and 3 bases from J; junction bases left unmatched: 5. This CDR3 has 15 amino acids. Germline values: CDR1 DFQATT, CDR2 SNEGSKA (reference sequence). The CDR3 coding sequence is TGCAGTGCCCTGGGACAGGGGTACTATAATTCACCCCTCCACTTT. Translating it yields CSALGQGYYNSPLHF.

This clonotype was seen many times. The chain recombines TRBV6-5 with TRBJ1-1; D not certain. V lost 5 bases and J 1 base, leaving 5 bases between the germline ends. CDR1 and CDR2 (germline): MNHEY, SVGAGI. This CDR3 is built from 12 residues. CDR3 amino acids: CASSKRNTEAFF. The DNA for the CDR3 is TGTGCCAGCAGTAAAAGGAACACTGAAGCTTTCTTT.

This clonotype was seen repeatedly, ten times or more. The V and J genes are TRBV7-9 and TRBJ1-2; D not resolved. Germline CDR1 and CDR2: SEHNR and FQNEAQ (reference sequence). The V gene lost 4 bases and the J gene lost 4 bases, with 13 bases spanning the gap. This CDR3 contains 14 residues. The CDR3 DNA reads as TGTGCCAGCAGCTCCGTGGGGTTGACCTATGGCTACACCTTC. Translated: CASSSVGLTYGYTF. Full variable domain (rest looked up from reference TRBV7-9 and TRBJ1-2): DTGVSQNPRHKITKRGQNVTFRCDPISEHNRLYWYRQTLGQGPEFLTYFQNEAQLEKSRLLSDRFSAERPKGSFSTLEIQRTEQGDSAMYLCASSSVGLTYGYTFGSGTRLTVV.

This clonotype was seen ten or more times. The chain links TRBV20-1 to TRBJ2-1; D call uncertain. The V gene's germline CDR1 is DFQATT and CDR2 SNEGSKA (reference sequence). V was shortened by 1 base and J by 6 bases, with 4 bases between the two germline ends. The CDR3 spans 11 residues. The CDR3 sequence is CSARASNEQFF. DNA for the CDR3: TGCAGTGCTAGAGCTAGCAATGAGCAGTTCTTC.